The sequence of this T cell receptor beta chain was determined in a study of shared clonotypes between healthy human individuals. Study-wide context: Participating donors consisted of a couple of women and a few men aged 18 to 49. Broader study findings: Approximately 5% was the fraction of naive CD4 clonotypes found shared across several donors.

Only in-frame clones appear in the TCRdb table, and some are missing; sequencing was by immunoSEQ multiplex PCR. The sample lists roughly 520,000 clones, 95% to 97% seen once, with 0.064% in the top ten. A remark on this clone: Its target is not known.

The CDR3 length is 14 residues. V lost 5 bases and J lost 8, with 19 bases in between. Germline assignment: CDR1 SGHRS and CDR2 YFSETQ. Specimen: naive CD4+ T cells sorted from blood. The subset here: CD45RA+ positively selected. The TCR comes from a woman in her 30s in good health. The V call is TRBV5-1, the J call TRBJ1-1; TRBD1 is a possible D gene (5 bases). The CDR3 nucleotides are TGCGCCAGCAGTCGTCGGGGCAGAGAATCCGAAGCTTTCTTT. Translated: CASSRRGRESEAFF.